The 27 T cell receptor beta chains given below trace back to one sample, sequenced in a study of patients and donors after allogeneic stem cell transplantation. MiXCR, run by TCRdb on the RT-PCR reads, gives a single entry per CDR3 protein. The profile covers hundreds of thousands of distinct CDR3 sequences, with 16% appearing a single time and 7.2% taken by the ten largest. The sample taken for sequencing was blood, either unsorted or a sorted T cell fraction (not recorded which). These receptor sequences come from a human donor who was either an allogeneic HSCT recipient or a stem cell or donor lymphocyte infusion donor (not recorded which). It is not recorded whose cells these are; they may come from a transplant donor.

V and J are TRBV5-1 and TRBJ2-1; D is unresolved. Germline V lookup: CDR1 SGHRS, CDR2 YFSETQ. CDR3 length equals 12 residues. Trimming took off 0 bases at V and 9 bases at J, with 7 bases between the two ends. The CDR3 nucleotides are TGCGCCAGCAGCTTGGCCAATTCTGAGCAGTTCTTC. Residues: CASSLANSEQFF.

This clonotype was seen repeatedly, ten times or more. The V call is TRBV12-3 or TRBV12-4, the J call TRBJ1-5; possibly TRBD1 for D (5 bases). This CDR3 is 15 amino acids long. V lost 3 bases to trimming and J lost 0 bases, with 9 bases between them. CDR3 in amino acids: CASSFQGHSNQPQHF. The CDR3 DNA reads TGTGCCAGCAGTTTTCAGGGTCATAGCAATCAGCCCCAGCATTTT.

This clonotype showed up just a few times. This chain uses TRBV6-1 with TRBJ1-1, with 10 positions matching TRBD1. Germline V gene sequence: CDR1 MNHNS, CDR2 SASEGT. CDR3 size: 15 residues. J was trimmed by 2 bases and V by 10 bases; bases with no gene match: 10. The CDR3 loop reads CATQGGDRGNTEAFF. CDR3 in DNA: TGTGCCACCCAAGGGGGGGACAGGGGAAACACTGAAGCTTTCTTT.

This clonotype was observed a few times. V gene TRBV6-4 combines with J gene TRBJ2-3, with TRBD1 matching over 7 bases. Germline V gene sequence: CDR1 MRHNA, CDR2 SNTAGT. The junction had 6 bases not matched to a gene; V was cut back by 5 bases and J by 1 base. The length of the CDR3 is 15 residues. CDR3 region: CASSSQDRRTDTQYF. The CDR3 bases are TGTGCCAGCAGTAGCCAGGACAGGCGCACAGATACGCAGTATTTT.

This clonotype was counted only a few times. The CDR3 region has the DNA TGCGCCAGCAGCCAGAACAGGGGGCGTCAATCACCCCTCCACTTT. This codes for CASSQNRGRQSPLHF. The chain joins TRBV5-1 to TRBJ1-6, with 9 bases aligning to TRBD1. The CDR3 is 15 residues long. After removal of 4 bases from V and 10 bases from J, the junction contained 9 bases not matched to a gene. From germline, CDR1 is SGHRS and CDR2 YFSETQ. Drawing the rest from reference TRBV5-1 and TRBJ1-6, the complete variable domain is KAGVTQTPRYLIKTRGQQVTLSCSPISGHRSVSWYQQTPGQGLQFLFEYFSETQRNKGNFPGRFSGRQFSNSRSEMNVSTLELGDSALYLCASSQNRGRQSPLHFGNGTRLTVT.

In its sample, this clonotype was seen a few times. The genes are TRBV5-1 and TRBJ1-1; D is possibly TRBD1 (5 bases). V shed 4 bases and J shed 1 base, with 14 bases lying between them. The CDR3 spans 15 residues. Germline V gene lookup returns CDR1 SGHRS and CDR2 YFSETQ. The CDR3 nucleotides read TGCGCCAGCAGCCCCTCCCAGGGTACGAACACTGAAGCTTTCTTT. This sequence encodes CASSPSQGTNTEAFF.

This clonotype came up a few times. CDR3 sequence (DNA): TGTGCCAGCAGCGTAGCGGGTCGGAACTATGGCTACACCTTC. The encoded protein is CASSVAGRNYGYTF. The J gene is TRBJ1-2, the V gene TRBV9; D is uncertain. V was clipped by 0 bases and J by 2 bases, with 8 bases between them. Per the germline V gene, CDR1 is SGDLS and CDR2 is YYNGEE. This CDR3 is built from 14 residues. Together with reference TRBV9 and TRBJ1-2, the CDR3 gives the full variable domain: DSGVTQTPKHLITATGQRVTLRCSPRSGDLSVYWYQQSLDQGLQFLIQYYNGEERAKGNILERFSAQQFPDLHSELNLSSLELGDSALYFCASSVAGRNYGYTFGSGTRLTVV.

Only a few counts were recorded for this clonotype. The chain combines TRBV7-3 with TRBJ1-1, with D maybe TRBD1 (5 bases). The germline V gene encodes CDR1 SGHTA and CDR2 FQGTGA. The CDR3 runs to 16 residues. V was trimmed by 5 bases and J by 5 bases, leaving 21 bases between them. The CDR3 sequence is CASSPDGGRWGTEAFF. As DNA, the CDR3 is TGTGCCAGCAGCCCAGACGGTGGGCGCTGGGGGACTGAAGCTTTCTTT. The whole variable domain, filled in from reference TRBV7-3 and TRBJ1-1, reads GAGVSQTPSNKVTEKGKYVELRCDPISGHTALYWYRQSLGQGPEFLIYFQGTGAADDSGLPNDRFFAVRPEGSVSTLKIQRTERGDSAVYLCASSPDGGRWGTEAFFGQGTRLTVV.

The chain links TRBV2 to TRBJ2-1, with D perhaps matching TRBD1 (5 bases). This CDR3 has 14 residues. CDR1 is SNHLY, CDR2 FYNNEI, per germline. With 5 bases removed from V and 6 bases from J, the gap between germline ends came to 14 bases. CDR3 DNA sequence: TGTGCCAGCAGTATTTTACAGGAGTTCAATGAGCAGTTCTTC. This translates into CASSILQEFNEQFF.

This clonotype has more than one count but fewer than ten. The gene calls are TRBV15 and TRBJ2-1; D is uncertain. The V gene lost 4 bases and the J gene lost 4 bases, with 11 bases spanning the gap. The CDR3 has 14 amino acids. CDR1 is LNHNV and CDR2 is YYDKDF in the germline V gene (reference sequence). The CDR3 DNA reads as TGTGCCACCAGCATTGCTCCGACTTACAATGAGCAGTTCTTC. This encodes CATSIAPTYNEQFF.

This clonotype was observed a handful of times. This rearrangement joins TRBV7-9 to TRBJ1-1; TRBD1 might be the D (5 bases). CDR1 is SEHNR and CDR2 is FQNEAQ in the germline V gene (reference sequence). The CDR3 totals 13 residues. V lost 2 bases and J lost 8, with 12 bases in between. DNA of the CDR3: TGTGCCAGCAGCTTACCATCTCGGACAGAAGCTTTCTTT. It encodes CASSLPSRTEAFF.

This clonotype was seen ten or more times. The chain has TRBV5-1 and TRBJ2-3; 13 bases align to TRBD2. This CDR3 has 18 residues. The V and J ends lost 5 bases and 2 bases, in that order; junction bases with no gene match: 11. The germline gives CDR1 SGHRS, CDR2 YFSETQ. CDR3 nucleotide sequence: TGCGCCAGCAGGCGACTAGCGGGGGGTCTGATCTCCACAGATACGCAGTATTTT. Its translation is CASRRLAGGLISTDTQYF. The full variable domain, in which reference TRBV5-1 and TRBJ2-3 provide the parts outside the CDR3, is KAGVTQTPRYLIKTRGQQVTLSCSPISGHRSVSWYQQTPGQGLQFLFEYFSETQRNKGNFPGRFSGRQFSNSRSEMNVSTLELGDSALYLCASRRLAGGLISTDTQYFGPGTRLTVL.

This clonotype showed up just a few times. This chain joins TRBV6-1 and TRBJ2-5; 8 positions agree with TRBD2. Germline V gene data show CDR1 as MNHNS and CDR2 as SASEGT. This CDR3 is 14 amino acids long. The ends lost 8 bases at V and 4 bases at J; junction bases unmatched: 9. CDR3 DNA: TGTGCCAGCCTCTCGAAGCTAGCGGGAGAGACCCAGTACTTC. Protein sequence: CASLSKLAGETQYF.

The rearrangement uses TRBV9 and TRBJ2-3, with TRBD1 as a possible D gene (6 bases). The CDR3 is 14 residues long. V gave up 1 base and J gave up 0 bases, with 6 bases separating them. CDR1 is SGDLS and CDR2 is YYNGEE in the germline V gene. CDR3 protein: CASSVTGSTDTQYF. The CDR3 DNA follows: TGTGCCAGCAGCGTAACAGGGAGCACAGATACGCAGTATTTT.

The V gene is TRBV7-8, the J gene TRBJ2-1, with 9 bases matching TRBD2. Germline assignment: CDR1 SGHVS and CDR2 FQNEAQ. Trimming took 2 bases from V and 5 from J; bases not matched to a gene: 13. The length of the CDR3 is 18 residues. CDR3 protein: CASSLNAGSSGIDNEQFF. The CDR3 DNA is TGTGCCAGCAGCTTAAATGCTGGGTCTAGCGGGATTGACAATGAGCAGTTCTTC.

In its sample, this clonotype was seen a few times. This chain uses TRBV5-1 with TRBJ1-3, with a weak D call TRBD1 (5 bases). The germline V gene encodes CDR1 SGHRS and CDR2 YFSETQ. The CDR3 runs to 15 residues. The V gene lost 2 bases and the J gene lost 3 bases, with 12 bases spanning the gap. The CDR3 protein is CASSFGHGGGNTIYF. The CDR3 bases are TGCGCCAGCAGCTTCGGACACGGAGGTGGAAACACCATATATTTT.

The sample holds a few counts of this clonotype. The chain joins TRBV11-2 to TRBJ2-3; TRBD2 matches 8 bases. The CDR3 length is 12 residues. V trimming: 3 bases; J trimming: 12 bases; junction bases outside the gene matches: 5. In germline, CDR1 is SGHAT, CDR2 FQNNGV. The CDR3 DNA sequence: TGTGCCAGCAGCTTGGCGACTAGCGATCAGTATTTT. It yields the protein CASSLATSDQYF.

The chain employs TRBV5-1 and TRBJ1-6; weak D call: TRBD1 (5 bases). There are 15 residues in the CDR3. CDR1 and CDR2 from the germline V gene are SGHRS and YFSETQ. V lost 5 bases and J lost 0, with 9 bases in between. In DNA form, the CDR3 reads TGCGCCAGCAGAGCCGGGACCTCCTATAATTCACCCCTCCACTTT. It specifies CASRAGTSYNSPLHF.

The chain is built from TRBV27 and TRBJ1-1; the D gene is possibly TRBD1 (5 bases). The germline gives CDR1 MNHEY, CDR2 SMNVEV (reference sequence). The CDR3 is made up of 13 amino acids. Trimming removed 2 bases from V and 7 bases from J, with 11 bases in between. In nucleotides, the CDR3 is TGTGCCAGCAGTTTAAAGGCAGACAGTGAAGCTTTCTTT. Translated, it gives CASSLKADSEAFF.

CDR3 nucleotides: TGTGCCAGCAGCCGAAAACGCGGGGCTAGCGGCGGAGTGCACAATGAGCAGTTCTTC. It is translated as CASSRKRGASGGVHNEQFF. The rearrangement joins TRBV11-2 to TRBJ2-1; 7 bases match TRBD2. The CDR3 is 19 amino acids. The V gene's germline CDR1 is SGHAT and CDR2 FQNNGV. V was pared by 5 bases and J by 5 bases, with 21 bases of the junction left unmatched.

The rearrangement joins TRBV29-1 to TRBJ2-3; D might be TRBD1 (7 bases). With 5 bases removed from V and 3 bases from J, the gap between germline ends came to 15 bases. There are 14 residues in the CDR3. Per the germline V gene, CDR1 is SQVTM and CDR2 is ANQGSEA. DNA for the CDR3: TGCAGCGTTCAGACAGGGCGGGGAACAGATACGCAGTATTTT. The encoded protein is CSVQTGRGTDTQYF.

As concerns this clonotype: Here the CDR3 omits its conserved ending phenylalanine or tryptophan, so a read error is the likely source. CDR3 coding DNA: TGTGCCAGCAGCCCCGACATAGCCGGCTACACCTAC. This translates into CASSPDIAGYTY. The chain employs TRBV2 and TRBJ1-2; D remains unclear. CDR3 length equals 12 residues. The V gene lost 6 bases and the J gene lost 8 bases, with 13 bases spanning the gap. The V gene's germline CDR1 is SNHLY and CDR2 FYNNEI.

V usage is TRBV9 and J usage is TRBJ2-1, with 7 bases matching TRBD2. Germline V CDR1 and CDR2: SGDLS, YYNGEE. The CDR3 extends over 15 amino acids. The J segment lost 0 bases and the V segment lost 2 bases, leaving 2 bases of the junction unmatched. CDR3 bases: TGTGCCAGCAGCGTGCGCGGGAGCTCCTACAATGAGCAGTTCTTC. Its protein is CASSVRGSSYNEQFF.

V and J are TRBV20-1 and TRBJ2-3; 8 nucleotides line up with TRBD2. Trimming at V came to 0 bases and at J to 5 bases, leaving 10 bases not matched to a gene. Per the germline V gene, CDR1 is DFQATT and CDR2 is SNEGSKA (reference sequence). This CDR3 comprises 16 residues. The CDR3 reads CSARDVLAGPQDTQYF. The DNA for the CDR3 is TGCAGTGCTAGAGATGTGTTAGCGGGGCCACAAGATACGCAGTATTTT.

This clonotype appeared many times. The chain carries TRBV12-3 or TRBV12-4 and TRBJ2-2, with 7 bases that match TRBD1. The trim removed 5 bases at V and 2 bases at J, leaving 8 bases unmatched. This CDR3 contains 16 residues. The CDR3 DNA is TGTGCCAGCAGTCCGATAACAGGGGTAAACACCGGGGAGCTGTTTTTT. Its protein product is CASSPITGVNTGELFF.

A few counts support this clonotype. The V gene is TRBV7-9, the J gene TRBJ2-7; D is unclear. V was clipped by 8 bases and J by 5 bases, with 19 bases between them. The germline V gene encodes CDR1 SEHNR and CDR2 FQNEAQ (reference sequence). The CDR3 extends over 14 amino acids. CDR3 nucleotide sequence: TGTGCCAGCCAGCCCCGGAGCCCCTTCCACGAGCAGTACTTC. It is translated as CASQPRSPFHEQYF.

V gene TRBV30 combines with J gene TRBJ2-1; D is possibly TRBD2 (6 bases). Germline loops: CDR1 GTSNPN, CDR2 SVGIG (reference sequence). V gave up 1 base and J gave up 1 base, with 8 bases separating them. The CDR3 has 14 residues. The DNA of the CDR3 is TGTGCCTGGAGTGCGGGGGTGTCCTACAATGAGCAGTTCTTC. Protein product: CAWSAGVSYNEQFF.